The TCR beta chain described here comes from a study of blood T cell repertoires in COVID-19 (dated by TCRdb to the early 2020s). For the wider study: Collaborator samples came from the United States, Italy and Spain and covered acute and convalescent phases of COVID-19. The material from the prospective study consisted of cDNA or gDNA derived from T cells, B-cell-depleted T cells, or PBMCs. Deeply sampled blood TCRbeta repertoires from subjects exposed to, actively infected with, or recovered from COVID-19 were included in the dataset. The repertoires were made available in a free public database intended to serve as a resource for research on the immune response to SARS-CoV-2. Samples came from the ongoing ImmuneRACE study (first 160 participants) plus 1,254 subjects from 6 global collaborators. Nearly every sample came with metadata listing a de-identified subject ID, COVID-19 status, age in years and sex. Where available, HLA class I and class II types were taken from metadata supplied by the sample provider and were not determined by assay-based typing.

Note on this clone: The specificity of this receptor is unknown. Base qualities are missing; no much larger clone stands one base away.

At one collaborating source in Seattle, patients were enrolled during active infection and were followed longitudinally through the course of disease. Whole blood was collected in K2EDTA tubes by collaborating institutions according to the institutions' own protocols. For TCRbeta analysis, collaborators shipped samples in one of three forms: frozen whole blood, isolated PBMCs, or DNA extracted from either of those sample types. At the junction V is shortened by 1 base and J by 3 bases, with 14 bases in between. The germline V gene yields SGHTA for CDR1 and FQGNSA for CDR2. The CDR3 covers 16 residues, taking in both the cysteine and the phenylalanine. Left in the record is the CDR3 DNA by itself, 48 bases read in frame from the first base. The immunoSEQ Assay, a bias-controlled multiplex PCR, was used to amplify TCRbeta CDR3 regions from genomic DNA. Under the source paper's analysis protocol: Nucleated cell counts per sample were estimated from amplification of reference gene primers within the assay. To quantify the absolute abundance of each unique TCRbeta CDR3 rearrangement, sequence reads were collapsed and filtered. For each sample, productive Simpson clonality was calculated as the square root of Simpson's diversity index over productive rearrangements. What TCRdb holds here is the immuneACCESS table cut down to in-frame rearrangements. Part of the clones is not present; checked against another copy, under half of the missing clones reflect an unresolved V gene, and the others are unexplained. Clone size and V and J calls were adopted from that table, with D and trimming inferred from the DNA. This sample has fewer than 300,000 clones in its table, and around 90% of those were observed once. The top ten constitute approximately 6.5% of the sample.

Beyond this particular receptor, the publication reports: The quantity of clinical and demographic metadata differed by source and by participant and was supplied without curation.

The clonotype comes from a woman aged 45-60 years with COVID-19, enrolled during active disease. Material: peripheral blood. The receptor chain draws on TRBV7-2 and TRBJ2-3; the D gene is not confidently resolved. The nucleotide sequence is TGTGCCAGCAGCTTAGGTGGTTATTGGGCAACAGATACGCAGTATTTT. Its protein is CASSLGGYWATDTQYF.